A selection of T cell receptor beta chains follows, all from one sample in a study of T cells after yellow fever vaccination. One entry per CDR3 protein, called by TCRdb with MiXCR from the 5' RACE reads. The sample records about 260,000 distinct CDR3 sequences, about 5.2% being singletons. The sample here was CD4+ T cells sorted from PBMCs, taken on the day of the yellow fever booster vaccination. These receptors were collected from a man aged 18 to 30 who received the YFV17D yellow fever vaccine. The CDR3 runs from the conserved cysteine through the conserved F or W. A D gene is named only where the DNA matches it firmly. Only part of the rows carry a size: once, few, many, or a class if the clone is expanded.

CASSLGVPLGEQPQHF | TGTGCCAGCAGCTTGGGGGTACCTTTAGGTGAACAGCCCCAGCATTTT | NA | TRBJ1-5 | NA | TRBV5-5
CASSQLAGGPVSNEQFF | TGCGCCAGCAGCCAACTAGCGGGGGGGCCTGTATCTAATGAGCAGTTCTTC | TRBD2 | TRBJ2-1 | many | TRBV4-3
CASSPRTGWNSPLHF | TGTGCCAGCAGTCCTCGGACAGGGTGGAATTCACCCCTCCACTTT | TRBD1 | TRBJ1-6 | NA | TRBV12-3/TRBV12-4
CASSEYAAYEQYF | TGTGCCAGCAGTGAATATGCGGCATACGAGCAGTACTTC | NA | TRBJ2-7 | NA | TRBV25-1
CASSGLVTTDTQYF | TGTGCCAGCAGTGGTCTAGTTACCACAGATACGCAGTATTTT | NA | TRBJ2-3 | many | TRBV2
CASSIIPGTGDYEQYF | TGTGCCAGTAGTATAATACCCGGGACAGGGGACTACGAGCAGTACTTC | TRBD1 | TRBJ2-7 | many | TRBV19
CASSGGIETQYF | TGTGCCAGCAGCGGGGGGATTGAGACCCAGTACTTC | TRBD2 | TRBJ2-5 | NA | TRBV6-5
CASSSGGYPNTEAFF | TGTGCCAGCAGCTCAGGGGGCTACCCGAACACTGAAGCTTTCTTT | TRBD1 | TRBJ1-1 | NA | TRBV7-9
CASSGGTSLETQYF | TGTGCCAGCAGTGGAGGGACTAGCCTGGAGACCCAGTACTTC | TRBD2 | TRBJ2-5 | NA | TRBV2
CASSEREGTTEAFF | TGTGCCAGCAGCGAAAGGGAGGGGACGACTGAAGCTTTCTTT | NA | TRBJ1-1 | few | TRBV7-8
CASGSYEQYF | TGTGCCAGCGGATCGTACGAGCAGTACTTC | NA | TRBJ2-7 | NA | TRBV6-6
CASSPLQGVLWSYTF | TGTGCCAGCAGTCCCTTACAGGGGGTACTATGGAGCTACACCTTC | TRBD1 | TRBJ1-2 | few | TRBV6-5
CASSGPRGGGYNEQFF | TGTGCCAGCAGTGGTCCGCGCGGGGGCGGTTACAATGAGCAGTTCTTC | NA | TRBJ2-1 | NA | TRBV6-2/TRBV6-3
CSARKTGGNQPQHF | TGCAGTGCTCGAAAAACGGGTGGCAATCAGCCCCAGCATTTT | NA | TRBJ1-5 | few | TRBV20-1
CASSGRDGSYEQYF | TGTGCCAGCAGCGGCCGGGACGGCTCCTACGAGCAGTACTTC | NA | TRBJ2-7 | few | TRBV5-4
CASSYSRLPQPQHF | TGTGCCAGCAGTTACTCGAGGCTCCCTCAGCCCCAGCATTTT | NA | TRBJ1-5 | once | TRBV6-6
CASRRGTRNSGANVLTF | TGTGCCAGCAGACGGGGTACCAGGAACTCTGGGGCCAACGTCCTGACTTTC | NA | TRBJ2-6 | many | TRBV9
CASSLVPQNNEQFF | TGTGCCAGCAGCTTGGTCCCTCAAAACAATGAGCAGTTCTTC | NA | TRBJ2-1 | few | TRBV5-5
CASSQELETDTQYF | TGCGCCAGCAGCCAAGAACTAGAAACAGATACGCAGTATTTT | NA | TRBJ2-3 | many | TRBV4-3
CASRRTSGGTEQFF | TGTGCCAGCAGAAGGACTAGCGGGGGGACTGAGCAGTTCTTC | TRBD2 | TRBJ2-1 | few | TRBV2
CASERTDVQETQYF | TGTGCCAGCGAAAGGACAGACGTGCAAGAGACCCAGTACTTC | NA | TRBJ2-5 | many | TRBV6-2/TRBV6-3
CASSPRQGVHYGYTF | TGTGCCAGCAGCCCCCGACAGGGGGTCCACTATGGCTACACCTTC | TRBD1 | TRBJ1-2 | few | TRBV11-2
CASSLAPGSSYEQYF | TGTGCCAGCAGTTTAGCCCCGGGTTCCTCCTACGAGCAGTACTTC | NA | TRBJ2-7 | many | TRBV12-3/TRBV12-4
CASSYSGRGPDYGYTF | TGTGCCAGCAGTTACTCAGGCAGGGGCCCTGACTATGGCTACACCTTC | NA | TRBJ1-2 | many | TRBV6-5
CASSLDRGSLEAFF | TGCGCCAGCAGCTTGGACCGGGGATCTCTTGAAGCTTTCTTT | NA | TRBJ1-1 | many | TRBV5-1
CASTVGNTIYF | TGTGCCAGCACCGTAGGAAACACCATATATTTT | NA | TRBJ1-3 | many | TRBV12-3/TRBV12-4
CSVGPRQGNYGYTF | TGCAGCGTTGGCCCCCGACAGGGGAACTATGGCTACACCTTC | TRBD1 | TRBJ1-2 | few | TRBV29-1
CASSSRQGATEAFF | TGTGCCAGCAGCTCGCGACAGGGGGCAACTGAAGCTTTCTTT | TRBD1 | TRBJ1-1 | many | TRBV7-2
CASSPIPGRQETQYF | TGTGCCAGCAGCCCCATTCCGGGACGACAAGAGACCCAGTACTTC | NA | TRBJ2-5 | many | TRBV7-9
CASSQPTRRSNYGYTF | TGCGCCAGCAGCCAGCCAACCAGGAGATCTAACTATGGCTACACCTTC | NA | TRBJ1-2 | many | TRBV4-1
CASSPPAGLYTEAFF | TGTGCCAGCTCACCACCGGCTGGGCTTTACACTGAAGCTTTCTTT | NA | TRBJ1-1 | NA | TRBV18
CASSQGAGGREKLFF | TGCGCCAGCAGCCAAGGAGCAGGGGGGCGTGAAAAACTGTTTTTT | TRBD1 | TRBJ1-4 | many | TRBV4-3
CAWSVLAITDTQYF | TGTGCCTGGAGTGTACTGGCGATCACAGATACGCAGTATTTT | NA | TRBJ2-3 | few | TRBV30
CSVGTDTYNEQFF | TGCAGCGTCGGGACTGACACGTACAATGAGCAGTTCTTC | NA | TRBJ2-1 | many | TRBV29-1
CAISEEGTGFGVGREKLFF | TGTGCCATCAGTGAAGAGGGGACAGGCTTCGGGGTAGGACGGGAAAAACTGTTTTTT | TRBD1 | TRBJ1-4 | few | TRBV10-3
CASSLEAGGNEQFF | TGCGCCAGCAGTCTTGAGGCGGGGGGCAATGAGCAGTTCTTC | TRBD2 | TRBJ2-1 | few | TRBV5-1
CSARVGSNYGYTF | TGCAGTGCTAGAGTGGGCAGTAACTATGGCTACACCTTC | NA | TRBJ1-2 | few | TRBV20-1
CASSVLASRAGELFF | TGTGCCAGCAGCGTACTGGCGAGCCGGGCCGGGGAGCTGTTTTTT | NA | TRBJ2-2 | NA | TRBV9
CASSLRGGNEQFF | TGTGCCAGCAGTTTAAGGGGGGGCAACGAGCAGTTCTTC | NA | TRBJ2-1 | few | TRBV12-3/TRBV12-4
CASSPTIDRVGETQYF | TGTGCCAGCTCACCCACCATCGACAGGGTAGGGGAGACCCAGTACTTC | TRBD1 | TRBJ2-5 | NA | TRBV18
CASKSALGGADYGYTF | TGTGCCAGCAAATCGGCCCTCGGGGGGGCGGACTATGGCTACACCTTC | NA | TRBJ1-2 | few | TRBV2
CASSLETGISPLHF | TGTGCCAGCAGCTTAGAAACTGGGATTTCACCCCTCCACTTT | NA | TRBJ1-6 | NA | TRBV7-9
CASQRGGTDTQYF | TGTGCCAGTCAGCGGGGGGGCACAGATACGCAGTATTTT | TRBD2 | TRBJ2-3 | few | TRBV28
CASSTPGQGQETQYF | TGTGCCAGTAGTACTCCCGGACAGGGCCAAGAGACCCAGTACTTC | TRBD1 | TRBJ2-5 | NA | TRBV19
CASSYSLGVNTEAFF | TGTGCCAGCAGTTACTCGCTTGGGGTGAACACTGAAGCTTTCTTT | NA | TRBJ1-1 | many | TRBV6-2/TRBV6-3
CASSFTSGGWGTDTQYF | TGTGCCAGCAGCTTCACTAGCGGGGGGTGGGGCACAGATACGCAGTATTTT | TRBD2 | TRBJ2-3 | NA | TRBV7-2
CASSLSTANTGELFF | TGCGCCAGCAGCCTTTCGACTGCGAACACCGGGGAGCTGTTTTTT | NA | TRBJ2-2 | NA | TRBV5-1
CASRPQGSNTEAFF | TGTGCCAGCAGGCCACAGGGCTCGAACACTGAAGCTTTCTTT | NA | TRBJ1-1 | few | TRBV12-3/TRBV12-4
CASSWGGLASNTGELFF | TGCGCCAGCAGCTGGGGAGGACTAGCGTCGAACACCGGGGAGCTGTTTTTT | TRBD2 | TRBJ2-2 | few | TRBV5-1
CATRTPSSGNTIYF | TGTGCCACCCGGACGCCATCCTCTGGAAACACCATATATTTT | NA | TRBJ1-3 | few | TRBV10-3
CASSTDRESQPQHF | TGTGCCAGTAGTACCGACAGGGAGTCTCAGCCCCAGCATTTT | TRBD1 | TRBJ1-5 | few | TRBV19
CASSAQGLNTEAFF | TGTGCCAGCAGTGCACAGGGGTTGAACACTGAAGCTTTCTTT | TRBD1 | TRBJ1-1 | many | TRBV12-3/TRBV12-4
CASSLMTGNTEAFF | TGTGCCAGCAGTCTCATGACAGGGAACACTGAAGCTTTCTTT | NA | TRBJ1-1 | few | TRBV12-3/TRBV12-4